One and the same sample provided the 9 T cell receptor beta chains below, sequenced in a study of STAT3 mutations in large granular lymphocyte leukemia. The study's findings and limits: In T-cell large granular lymphocyte leukemia, about half of patients showed multiple immunodominant subclonotypes.

Method: immunoSEQ multiplex PCR; TCRdb's copy keeps in-frame clones and lacks some. The table shows over 30,000 clones, with 70% to 90% occurring only once. No cognate antigen is known for these TCRs. Sequencing was performed on PBMCs. The origin of the receptors is a human donor with T large granular lymphocyte leukemia. Some clones in this sample may be carry-over from other donors' samples.

This chain joins TRBV5-5 and TRBJ1-2; D unclear. CDR3 length equals 15 residues. Trimming removed 4 bases from V and 4 bases from J, with 17 bases in between. Germline lookup yields CDR1 SGHKS and CDR2 YYEKEE (reference sequence). Here the CDR3 DNA reads TGTGCCAGCAGCCCGGCGGGTCCGGGGATCTATGGCTACACCTTC. Translation: CASSPAGPGIYGYTF.

The J gene is TRBJ1-4, the V gene TRBV10-2; TRBD1 aligns across 7 bases. The CDR3 sequence is 14 residues long. CDR1 is WSHSY, CDR2 SAAADI, per germline. The V gene end was trimmed by 2 bases and the J gene end by 6 bases; junction bases not matched to a gene: 3. The CDR3 nucleotides read TGCGCCAGCAGTGAGGACAGGGTGTATGAAAAACTGTTTTTT. Protein sequence: CASSEDRVYEKLFF.

This CDR3 is CASSYTTSRGEAFF. The CDR3 DNA reads TGTGCCAGCAGTTATACGACCAGTCGGGGAGAAGCTTTCTTT. This chain links TRBV25-1 with TRBJ1-1; no clear D. Germline CDR1 and CDR2: MGHDK and SYGVNS. The CDR3 consists of 14 residues. Trimming pared 5 bases from V and 8 bases from J, leaving 18 bases between.

This clone was observed a single time. The rearrangement joins TRBV7-9 to TRBJ2-1; D might be TRBD2 (6 bases). The V and J ends lost 4 bases and 10 bases respectively, with 17 bases between them. The CDR3 runs to 14 residues. Germline V gene sequence: CDR1 SEHNR, CDR2 FQNEAQ (reference sequence). This CDR3 is CASSSEEDYHEQFF. The CDR3 nucleotides are TGTGCCAGCAGCTCGGAAGAGGACTACCACGAGCAGTTCTTC.

The gene calls are TRBV4-1 and TRBJ1-1; D remains unclear. The CDR3 contains 15 residues. V gave up 3 bases and J gave up 5 bases, with 16 bases separating them. Per the germline V gene, CDR1 is MGHRA and CDR2 is YSYEKL. The CDR3 coding sequence is TGCGCCAGCAGCCACCTGGCTGGCAGGCGGACTGAAGCTTTCTTT. Protein: CASSHLAGRRTEAFF.

The chain has TRBV11-2 and TRBJ2-7; TRBD2 matches 12 bases. V lost 6 bases and J lost 3; bases outside the gene matches: 3. Germline V CDR1 and CDR2: SGHAT, FQNNGV. The CDR3 loop spans 14 amino acids. The CDR3 DNA reads as TGTGCCAGCAGTTTGACTAGCGGGGGCTACGAGCAGTACGTC. It translates to CASSLTSGGYEQYV.

The J gene is TRBJ2-3, the V gene TRBV4-2, with D perhaps assigned TRBD1 or TRBD2 (5 bases each). The CDR3 loop spans 15 amino acids. V was shortened by 5 bases and J by 6 bases, with 18 bases between the two germline ends. The germline V gene has CDR1 LGHNA and CDR2 YNFKEQ. The CDR3 protein is CASSGWDGERDTQYF. The CDR3 DNA is TGTGCCAGCAGCGGATGGGACGGGGAGAGGGATACGCAGTATTTT.

The rearrangement uses TRBV5-1 and TRBJ2-5, with D uncertain. The CDR3 has 14 residues. V dropped 4 bases and J dropped 5 bases, with 15 bases sitting between them. Germline-derived CDR1 and CDR2 are SGHRS and YFSETQ. This chain's CDR3 is CASSHLDSRETQYF. The CDR3 bases are TGCGCCAGCAGCCATCTAGATTCGAGGGAGACCCAGTACTTC.

V usage is TRBV6-1 and J usage is TRBJ2-7, with D unclear. V dropped 6 bases and J dropped 3 bases, with 6 bases sitting between them. The CDR3 has 11 amino acids. Per the germline V gene, CDR1 is MNHNS and CDR2 is SASEGT. This chain's CDR3 is CASRVNYEQYF. CDR3 in DNA: TGTGCCAGCAGAGTAAACTACGAGCAGTACTTC.